Following are 26 T cell receptor beta chains from one sample sequenced in a study of cytomegalovirus exposure and HLA in healthy donors. 60 Vbeta and 13 Jbeta primers were used in PCR. Profiling relied on immunoSEQ multiplex PCR, and the TCRdb table lists in-frame clones only, not all of them. The sample carries some 200,000 clones, around 80% recorded once. Sequencing was done on a sample of PBMCs. The receptors originated from a man aged 35 to 55 in good health and CMV-seropositive.

Remarks on this clone: One end of the junction varies from germline; a read error may be responsible. Distinct nucleotide sequences in the sample also encode this CDR3. The chain couples TRBV7-9 to TRBJ1-1, with D perhaps TRBD1 (6 bases). Looked up from germline, CDR1 is SEHNR and CDR2 is FQNEAQ (reference sequence). The CDR3 has 12 residues. The CDR3 DNA follows: TGTGCCAGCAGCAGGACAGACACTGAAGCCTTCTTT. Its protein product is CASSRTDTEAFF.

The chain employs TRBV28 and TRBJ2-7, with TRBD1 matching 9 bases. CDR1 and CDR2 from the germline V gene are MDHEN and SYDVKM. V gave up 4 bases and J gave up 2 bases; unmatched junction bases: 9. There are 16 residues in the CDR3. This chain's CDR3 is CASSSPPGQGPYEQYF. The CDR3 DNA reads as TGTGCCAGCAGTTCGCCACCGGGACAGGGTCCCTACGAGCAGTACTTC.

This sequence joins TRBV9 and TRBJ1-6; TRBD1 might be the D (5 bases). V shed 5 bases and J shed 7 bases, with 13 bases lying between them. The CDR3 spans 14 residues. Germline V CDR1 and CDR2: SGDLS, YYNGEE. The CDR3 region is CASRWGDSNSPLHF. CDR3 DNA sequence: TGTGCCAGCAGGTGGGGGGACTCGAATTCACCCCTCCACTTT.

This clone showed up just a few times. The chain employs TRBV7-6 and TRBJ2-1; D is unclear. CDR1 and CDR2 from the germline V gene are SGHVS and FNYEAQ. Trimming pared 5 bases from V and 10 bases from J, leaving 12 bases between. CDR3 length: 12 amino acids. The CDR3: CASSGQSVEQFF. In DNA form, the CDR3 reads TGTGCCAGCAGCGGGCAGTCCGTCGAGCAGTTCTTC.

This clone appeared a few times. V usage is TRBV18 and J usage is TRBJ1-1, with D perhaps matching TRBD1 (6 bases). V was cut by 2 bases and J by 5 bases, with 18 bases left in between. Germline V gene lookup returns CDR1 KGHSH and CDR2 LQKENI. This CDR3 is built from 16 residues. CDR3 region: CASSPGNLLTGTEAFF. The DNA for the CDR3 is TGTGCCAGCTCACCAGGGAACCTCCTTACAGGGACTGAAGCTTTCTTT.

J is TRBJ2-7 and V is TRBV5-4; 12 nucleotides agree with TRBD1. Germline V gene lookup returns CDR1 SGHNT and CDR2 YYREEE (reference sequence). The V gene end was trimmed by 4 bases and the J gene end by 2 bases; junction bases not matched to a gene: 4. The CDR3 sequence is 15 residues long. The CDR3, as DNA: TGTGCCAGCAGCGCGGGACAGGGGGCTGCCTACGAGCAGTACTTC. Amino acids: CASSAGQGAAYEQYF.

The chain employs TRBV9 and TRBJ2-3; 8 bases are a match to TRBD2. V shed 3 bases and J 0 bases; nucleotides not matched to a gene: 3. The CDR3 has 15 residues. Per germline, CDR1 SGDLS and CDR2 YYNGEE. CDR3 coding DNA: TGTGCCAGCAGCGCTACTAGCGGAAGCACAGATACGCAGTATTTT. It codes for CASSATSGSTDTQYF. Drawing the rest from reference TRBV9 and TRBJ2-3, the complete variable domain is DSGVTQTPKHLITATGQRVTLRCSPRSGDLSVYWYQQSLDQGLQFLIQYYNGEERAKGNILERFSAQQFPDLHSELNLSSLELGDSALYFCASSATSGSTDTQYFGPGTRLTVL.

CDR3 nucleotides: TGTGCCAGCAGCTTTGGCAGGGTCAATGATCAGCCCCAGCATTTT. It codes for CASSFGRVNDQPQHF. The V gene is TRBV5-8, the J gene TRBJ1-5; D perhaps matches TRBD1 (5 bases). Deletions cut 2 bases from V and 5 bases from J, with 14 bases between. The CDR3 is made up of 15 amino acids. Germline CDR1 is SGHTS and CDR2 is YDEGEE.

This clone was detected a few times. The rearrangement joins TRBV27 to TRBJ1-2, with D uncertain. V lost 6 bases and J 4 bases, leaving 15 bases between the germline ends. This CDR3 region has 14 residues. Germline values: CDR1 MNHEY, CDR2 SMNVEV (reference sequence). CDR3 bases: TGTGCCAGCAGAGCCGCGGGCGCCGGCTATGGCTACACCTTC. It codes for CASRAAGAGYGYTF.

This chain joins TRBV19 and TRBJ1-2; 9 bases fit TRBD1. CDR1 LNHDA and CDR2 SQIVND come from the germline V gene (reference sequence). The CDR3 extends over 13 amino acids. V shed 10 bases and J 8 bases; nucleotides not matched to a gene: 11. The CDR3 loop is CATAQGAALGYTF. CDR3 nucleotide sequence: TGTGCCACTGCACAGGGGGCCGCCCTGGGCTACACCTTC.

The chain combines TRBV21-1 with TRBJ1-3; whether TRBD1, the table's D call, matches the DNA was not checked. TRBV21-1 is noted as a pseudogene. CDR3 size: 17 residues. This CDR3 reads CASSKEGRGFSGNTIYF. CDR3 DNA: TGTGCCAGCAGCAAAGAAGGAAGGGGATTTTCTGGAAACACCATATATTTT.

The chain employs TRBV5-1 and TRBJ2-7; 9 nucleotides line up with TRBD1. This CDR3 has 16 amino acids. The junction had 12 bases not matched to a gene; V was cut back by 2 bases and J by 6 bases. Germline V lookup: CDR1 SGHRS, CDR2 YFSETQ. The CDR3 DNA reads TGCGCCAGCAGCTTACGTCTGGGACAGGGAGGGGGCGAGCAGTACTTC. It specifies CASSLRLGQGGGEQYF.

The V gene is TRBV5-1, the J gene TRBJ2-5, with TRBD1 identical over 9 bases. Per germline, CDR1 SGHRS and CDR2 YFSETQ. Trimming cost V 0 bases and J 5 bases; bases outside gene matches: 8. CDR3 size: 16 residues. The CDR3 nucleotides read TGCGCCAGCAGCTTGGGGGGACAGGGTAATTTGGAGACCCAGTACTTC. It translates to CASSLGGQGNLETQYF.

This chain links TRBV11-2 with TRBJ1-2; no clear D gene. The CDR3 has 12 amino acids. V was cut by 1 base and J by 7 bases, with 7 bases left in between. Germline V gene sequence: CDR1 SGHAT, CDR2 FQNNGV. The chain's CDR3 is CASSLVRSGYTF. In DNA, the CDR3 is TGTGCCAGCAGCTTAGTACGGTCTGGCTACACCTTC. The complete variable domain, with remaining parts taken from reference TRBV11-2 and TRBJ1-2, reads EAGVAQSPRYKIIEKRQSVAFWCNPISGHATLYWYQQILGQGPKLLIQFQNNGVVDDSQLPKDRFSAERLKGVDSTLKIQPAKLEDSAVYLCASSLVRSGYTFGSGTRLTVV.

The CDR3 protein is CATRAHLGGYGYTF. CDR3 coding DNA: TGTGCCACCAGGGCTCACCTCGGGGGCTATGGCTACACCTTC. V is TRBV27 and J is TRBJ1-2; D may be TRBD1 (5 bases). Trimming took 10 bases from V and 4 from J, leaving 19 bases between them. The CDR3 loop spans 14 amino acids. In germline, CDR1 is MNHEY, CDR2 SMNVEV (reference sequence).

In nucleotides, the CDR3 is TGTGCCAGCAGCTTAGTTCTCGGGAGCGAGCAGTACTTC. Protein: CASSLVLGSEQYF. The chain recombines TRBV13 with TRBJ2-7, with a possible D match to TRBD2 (6 bases). Trimming removed 1 base at V and 6 bases at J, with 10 bases between. Germline V gene lookup returns CDR1 PRHDT and CDR2 FYEKMQ (reference sequence). The CDR3 loop spans 13 amino acids.

This clone was detected only once. The chain links TRBV4-3 to TRBJ2-5, with TRBD2 identical over 10 bases. The junction had 5 bases not matched to a gene; V was cut back by 1 base and J by 3 bases. Per the germline V gene, CDR1 is LGHNA and CDR2 is YSLEER. The CDR3 loop spans 16 amino acids. This CDR3 is CASSQGLAGAKETQYF. The CDR3 DNA follows: TGCGCCAGCAGCCAAGGGCTAGCGGGGGCCAAAGAGACCCAGTACTTC.

A note on this clone: Within the sample, other DNA sequences also encode this same CDR3. The gene calls are TRBV19 and TRBJ2-5; D remains unclear. Deletions cut 3 bases from V and 4 bases from J, with 18 bases between. Germline lookup yields CDR1 LNHDA and CDR2 SQIVND (reference sequence). The CDR3 is made up of 16 amino acids. The CDR3 nucleotides are TGTGCCAGTAGTATCACAAGGTCCGGCCTAGGAGAGACCCAGTACTTC. It yields the protein CASSITRSGLGETQYF.

Points on this clone: An end of the junction does not agree with germline; a read error may underlie this. This chain joins TRBV15 and TRBJ2-2, with TRBD1 identical over 11 bases. Germline CDR1 is LNHNV and CDR2 is YYDKDF (reference sequence). The CDR3 is 16 amino acids. The CDR3 nucleotides read TGTGCCACCAGCAGTGGACAGGGGGCGAACGCCGGGGAGCTGTTTTTT. Its protein is CATSSGQGANAGELFF.

The rearrangement uses TRBV14 and TRBJ2-3, with TRBD2 as a possible D gene (5 bases). The V gene lost 2 bases and the J gene lost 1 base, with 22 bases spanning the gap. This CDR3 has 19 residues. In germline, CDR1 is SGHDN, CDR2 FVKESK. In nucleotides, the CDR3 is TGTGCCAGCAGCCAATTTGGACGGAGGAACCTAAACCGCACAGATACGCAGTATTTT. Amino acid sequence: CASSQFGRRNLNRTDTQYF.

CDR3 loop: CASSEAGATGELFF. DNA of the CDR3: TGTGCCAGCAGTGAGGCGGGGGCCACCGGGGAGCTGTTTTTT. The chain recombines TRBV6-4 with TRBJ2-2; the D gene is possibly TRBD2 (7 bases). Germline V gene lookup returns CDR1 MRHNA and CDR2 SNTAGT. Trimming cost V 3 bases and J 4 bases, with 9 bases left between them. The length of the CDR3 is 14 residues.

The chain carries TRBV27 and TRBJ1-5; D may be TRBD1 (5 bases). CDR1 and CDR2 from the germline V gene are MNHEY and SMNVEV (reference sequence). The CDR3 has 16 amino acids. Between the trimmed V and J ends, which lost 8 bases and 0 bases, there was a span of 17 bases. The CDR3 nucleotides are TGTGCCAGCGCAGACGGGGGGGACTATAGCAATCAGCCCCAGCATTTT. Translated: CASADGGDYSNQPQHF.

CDR3 DNA sequence: TGTGCCAGCAGGGGAGCGGGGACACAAGAGACCCAGTACTTC. Translating it yields CASRGAGTQETQYF. V gene TRBV6-5 combines with J gene TRBJ2-5, with D perhaps matching TRBD2 (7 bases). V gave up 6 bases and J gave up 2 bases, with 13 bases separating them. The CDR3 spans 14 residues. Germline V CDR1 and CDR2: MNHEY, SVGAGI.

The rearrangement uses TRBV27 and TRBJ2-7, with D possibly TRBD1 on 6 matching bases. This CDR3 is built from 16 residues. V gave up 6 bases and J gave up 0 bases, with 18 bases separating them. Germline CDR1 and CDR2: MNHEY and SMNVEV (reference sequence). CDR3: CASRGPRTDFSYEQYF. Here the CDR3 DNA reads TGTGCCAGCAGAGGGCCTAGGACAGACTTCTCCTACGAGCAGTACTTC.

This chain uses TRBV5-6 with TRBJ2-7, with D possibly being TRBD2 (6 bases). Germline V gene data show CDR1 as SGHDT and CDR2 as YYEEEE. The CDR3 extends over 13 amino acids. V was pared by 4 bases and J by 5 bases, with 13 bases between. The CDR3 reads CASSPEGSDEQYF. The CDR3, as DNA: TGTGCCAGCAGCCCGGAGGGGTCGGACGAGCAGTACTTC.

The CDR3 DNA reads as TGTGCCAGCACCTCCGGACAGTCTAACTATGGCTACACCTTC. Protein: CASTSGQSNYGYTF. The chain carries TRBV5-4 and TRBJ1-2; maybe TRBD1 (6 bases). Germline CDR1 and CDR2: SGHNT and YYREEE (reference sequence). The CDR3 loop spans 14 amino acids. The V end was cut by 6 bases, the J end by 0 bases, with 12 bases between.